This TCR beta chain was captured by sequencing in a study of blood T cell repertoires in COVID-19 (dated by TCRdb to about 2020). For the study in its entirety: Collaborator samples came from the United States, Italy and Spain and covered acute and convalescent phases of COVID-19. Where available, HLA class I and class II types were obtained from metadata supplied by the sample provider rather than from assay-based typing. The material from the prospective study consisted of cDNA or gDNA derived from T cells, B-cell-depleted T cells, or PBMCs. Subjects who had been exposed to COVID-19, were actively infected with it, or had recovered from it provided the deeply sampled blood TCRbeta repertoires that made up the dataset. The repertoires were released in a freely available public database intended as a resource for research on the immune response to SARS-CoV-2. The sample metadata nearly always contained a de-identified subject ID, COVID-19 status, age in years and sex. The samples were drawn from two sources: the first 160 participants of the ongoing ImmuneRACE study, and fewer than 1,500 subjects contributed by 6 global collaborators. Overall study outcomes, separate from this receptor: The amount of clinical and demographic metadata varied by source and participant and was provided uncurated.

Participants in the prospective study were enrolled through a virtual design, were aged roughly 18 to 100 years, and lived in some 24 United States geographic areas. To assign participants to cohorts, the prospective study relied on clinical history that participants themselves reported in a screening survey and a study questionnaire. ImmuneRACE Cohort 3 recovered participants were defined by two consecutive negative NP/OP PCR tests, healthcare professional clearance, or symptom resolution. Each participant in the prospective study had whole blood, serum and a nasopharyngeal or oropharyngeal swab collected by mobile phlebotomists. Prospective study participants could optionally give additional blood draws and questionnaires over a roughly 2-month period. Blood samples from the prospective study were shipped frozen or at room temperature prior to DNA extraction. As concerns this clone: No antigen is known for it. No much larger clone exists at a distance of one base, and base qualities are not known.

The germline V gene (reference sequence) provides CDR1 SEHNR and CDR2 FQNEAQ. From the cysteine through the phenylalanine, the CDR3 covers 19 amino acids. Solely the CDR3 DNA is kept, with 57 bases framed from the first base. For this chain, trimming is 5 bases at the V end and 4 bases at the J end, and the number of junction bases without a gene match is 17. TCRbeta CDR3 regions were amplified from genomic DNA using the immunoSEQ Assay, a bias-controlled multiplex PCR. From the authors' description of their analysis: Nucleated cell counts per sample were estimated from amplification of reference gene primers within the assay. To quantify the absolute abundance of each unique TCRbeta CDR3 rearrangement, sequence reads were collapsed and filtered. For each sample, productive Simpson clonality was calculated as the square root of Simpson's diversity index across productive rearrangements. Imported from immuneACCESS, the table was reduced by TCRdb to in-frame sequences with V and J called. These copies leave out some clones; in studies compared against another copy, an unresolved V gene accounts for under half, and the cause of the remainder is not known. That table supplies the V and J calls and clone size; D and trimming were determined from the DNA. The sample records 300,000 or so clones, 80% to 90% of which are singletons. The top ten hold about 9.4% of the sample.

The clonotype originates from a woman in her late teens or twenties who had recovered from COVID-19. The source material was PBMCs or T cells enriched from blood (not recorded which). The chain is encoded by TRBV7-9 joined to TRBJ2-2, with TRBD2 identical over 9 junction bases. The nucleotides read TGTGCCAGCAGCCCCGGGGTGGCGGGAGGGCCTGATCGCACCGGGGAGCTGTTTTTT. Its translation is CASSPGVAGGPDRTGELFF.